This TCR beta chain was captured by sequencing in a study of shared clonotypes between healthy human individuals. Trimming at V came to 3 bases and at J to 0 bases, leaving 3 bases not matched to a gene. The germline gives CDR1 SGHNT, CDR2 YENEEA. The CDR3 is 15 amino acids. Each donor was a Caucasian adult residing in Nashville, Tennessee. Deep level was the assay's run setting. In the authors' workflow: Filtering differed for immunoSEQ, which gave only junction sequences without quality scores. Using immunoSEQ multiplex PCR, the repertoire was profiled, and TCRdb retains in-frame clones only, with some absent. The V and J calls and clone size come from that table; D and trimming were worked out from the DNA. The profile shows 1,400,000 or so clones, 97% to 99% of them singletons.

The chain employs TRBV11-3 and TRBJ2-5, with TRBD2 matching over 8 bases. The source of this sequence is a man in his thirties or forties in good health. The sequenced sample consisted of naive CD4+ T cells sorted from blood. The subset: CD45RA+ positively selected. CDR3 in amino acids: CASSFSGSHQETQYF. The CDR3 region has the DNA TGTGCCAGCAGCTTCAGCGGGAGCCACCAAGAGACCCAGTACTTC.